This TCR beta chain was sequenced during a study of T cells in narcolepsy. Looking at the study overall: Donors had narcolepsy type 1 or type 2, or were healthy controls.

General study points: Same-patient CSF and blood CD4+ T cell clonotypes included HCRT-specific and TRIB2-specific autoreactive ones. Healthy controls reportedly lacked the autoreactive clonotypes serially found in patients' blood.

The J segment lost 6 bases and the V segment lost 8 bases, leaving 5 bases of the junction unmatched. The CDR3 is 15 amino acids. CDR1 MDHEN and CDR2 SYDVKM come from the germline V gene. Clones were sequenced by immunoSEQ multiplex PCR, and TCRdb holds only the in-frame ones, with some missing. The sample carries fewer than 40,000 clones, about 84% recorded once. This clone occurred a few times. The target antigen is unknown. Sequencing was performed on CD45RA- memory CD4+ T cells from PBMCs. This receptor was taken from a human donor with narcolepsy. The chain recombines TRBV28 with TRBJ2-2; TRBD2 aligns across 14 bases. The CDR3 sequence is CASSGLAGVAGELFF. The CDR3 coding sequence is TGTGCCAGCTCGGGACTAGCGGGGGTAGCCGGGGAGCTGTTTTTT.